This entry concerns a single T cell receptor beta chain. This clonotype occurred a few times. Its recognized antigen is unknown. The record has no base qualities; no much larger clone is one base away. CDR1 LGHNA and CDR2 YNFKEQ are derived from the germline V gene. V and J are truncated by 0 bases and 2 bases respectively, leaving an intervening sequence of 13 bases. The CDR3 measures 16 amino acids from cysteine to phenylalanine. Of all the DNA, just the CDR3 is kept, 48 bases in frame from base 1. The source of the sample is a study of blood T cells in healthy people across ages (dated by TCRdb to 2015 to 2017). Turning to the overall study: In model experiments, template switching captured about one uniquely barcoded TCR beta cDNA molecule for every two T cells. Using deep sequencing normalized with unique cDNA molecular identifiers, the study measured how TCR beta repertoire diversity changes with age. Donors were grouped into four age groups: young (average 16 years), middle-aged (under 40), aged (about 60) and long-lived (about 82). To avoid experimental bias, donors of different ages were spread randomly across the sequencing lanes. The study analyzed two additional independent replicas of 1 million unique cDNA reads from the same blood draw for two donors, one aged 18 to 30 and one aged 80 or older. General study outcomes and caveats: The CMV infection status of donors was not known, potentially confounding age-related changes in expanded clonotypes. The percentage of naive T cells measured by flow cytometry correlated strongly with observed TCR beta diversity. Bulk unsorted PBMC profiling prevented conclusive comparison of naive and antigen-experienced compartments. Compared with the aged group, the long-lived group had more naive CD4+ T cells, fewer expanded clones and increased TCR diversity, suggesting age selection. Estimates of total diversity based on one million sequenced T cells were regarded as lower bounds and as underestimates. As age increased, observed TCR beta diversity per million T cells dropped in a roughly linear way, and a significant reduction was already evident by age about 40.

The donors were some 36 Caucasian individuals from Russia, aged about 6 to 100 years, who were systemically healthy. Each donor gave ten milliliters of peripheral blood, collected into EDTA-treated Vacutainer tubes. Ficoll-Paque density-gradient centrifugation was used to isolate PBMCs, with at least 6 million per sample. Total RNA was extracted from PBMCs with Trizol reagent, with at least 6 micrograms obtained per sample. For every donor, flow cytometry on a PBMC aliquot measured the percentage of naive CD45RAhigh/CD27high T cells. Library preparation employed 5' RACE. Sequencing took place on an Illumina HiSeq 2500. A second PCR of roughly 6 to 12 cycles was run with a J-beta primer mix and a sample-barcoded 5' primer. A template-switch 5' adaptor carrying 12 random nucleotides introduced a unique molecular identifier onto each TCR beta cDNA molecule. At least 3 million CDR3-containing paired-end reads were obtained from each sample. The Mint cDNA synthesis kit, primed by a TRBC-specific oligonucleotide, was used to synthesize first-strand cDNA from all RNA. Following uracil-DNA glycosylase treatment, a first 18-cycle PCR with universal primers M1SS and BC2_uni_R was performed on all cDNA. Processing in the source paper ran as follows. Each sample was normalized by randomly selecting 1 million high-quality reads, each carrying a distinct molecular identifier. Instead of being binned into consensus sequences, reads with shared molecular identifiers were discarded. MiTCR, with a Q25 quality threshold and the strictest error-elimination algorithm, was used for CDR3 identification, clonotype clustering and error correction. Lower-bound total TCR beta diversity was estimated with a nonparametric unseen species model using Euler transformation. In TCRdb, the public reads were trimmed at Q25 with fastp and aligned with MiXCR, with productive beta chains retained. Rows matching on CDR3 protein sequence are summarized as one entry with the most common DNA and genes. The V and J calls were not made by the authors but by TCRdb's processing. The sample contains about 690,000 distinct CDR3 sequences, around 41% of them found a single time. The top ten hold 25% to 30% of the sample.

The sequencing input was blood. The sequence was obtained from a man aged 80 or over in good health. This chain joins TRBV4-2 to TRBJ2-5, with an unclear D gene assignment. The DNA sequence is TGTGCCAGCAGCCAAGAGTTACTCCTCCTTCAAGAGACCCAGTACTTC. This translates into CASSQELLLLQETQYF.